This T cell receptor (beta chain) was documented in a study of Graves' ophthalmopathy and Graves' hyperthyroidism. Study observations and caveats: The model's ophthalmopathy progression predictions had around 67% sensitivity and 72.22% specificity. Between ophthalmopathy and stable hyperthyroidism, a 13-signature model drew a separation with around 86% sensitivity and around 80% specificity.

Hyperthyroidism patients were newly diagnosed, under 2 months' duration, aged 18 to 65. Using RNA transcripts, the TCR beta CDR3 regions were amplified. RT-PCR with HTBI primers came first, then second-round multiplex PCR. Using its own MiXCR run on the multiplex PCR reads, TCRdb lists one record per CDR3 protein. The sample lists over a million distinct CDR3 sequences; 35% to 40% were seen once. The V gene end was trimmed by 10 bases and the J gene end by 7 bases; junction bases not matched to a gene: 6. The CDR3 is 12 amino acids. Germline CDR1 is MDHEN and CDR2 is SYDVKM. A note on this clonotype: Its cognate antigen is unknown.

The TCR originated in an adult man with Graves' hyperthyroidism. Sequencing was performed on peripheral blood or thyroid tissue (not recorded which). The chain employs TRBV28 and TRBJ1-4; the match to TRBD1 covers 7 bases. The CDR3 loop is CATRDSREKLFF. CDR3 DNA: TGTGCCACCAGGGACAGTCGTGAAAAACTGTTTTTT.